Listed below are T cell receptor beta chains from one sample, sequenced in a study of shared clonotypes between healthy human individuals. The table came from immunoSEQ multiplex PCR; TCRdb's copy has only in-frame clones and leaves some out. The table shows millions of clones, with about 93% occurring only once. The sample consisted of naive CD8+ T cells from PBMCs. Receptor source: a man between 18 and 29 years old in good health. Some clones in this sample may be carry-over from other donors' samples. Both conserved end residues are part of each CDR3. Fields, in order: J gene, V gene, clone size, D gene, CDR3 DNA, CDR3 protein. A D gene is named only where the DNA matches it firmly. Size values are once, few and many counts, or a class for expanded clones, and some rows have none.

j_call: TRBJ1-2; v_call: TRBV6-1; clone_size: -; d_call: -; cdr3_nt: TGTGCCAGCAGTGATTTCTGGGAGGACGGCGTGGGTGGCTACACCTTC; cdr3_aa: CASSDFWEDGVGGYTF
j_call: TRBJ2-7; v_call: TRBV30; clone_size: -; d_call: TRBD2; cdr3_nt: TGTGCCTGCAGCGGGAGGGCCGGGTACGAGCAGTACTTC; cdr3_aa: CACSGRAGYEQYF
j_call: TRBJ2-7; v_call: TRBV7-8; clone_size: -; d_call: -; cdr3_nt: TGTGCCAGCAGCGCAGGTGTGGCAGGTACGGGCGAGCAGTACTTC; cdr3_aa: CASSAGVAGTGEQYF
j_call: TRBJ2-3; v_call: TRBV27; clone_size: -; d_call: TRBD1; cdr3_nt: TGTGCCAGCAGGGACAGGGCCTTCACAGATACGCAGTATTTT; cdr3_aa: CASRDRAFTDTQYF
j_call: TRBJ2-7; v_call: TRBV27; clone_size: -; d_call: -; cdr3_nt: TGTGCCAGCAGTTTCGGGACTGGGCCCTACGAGCAGTACTTC; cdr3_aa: CASSFGTGPYEQYF
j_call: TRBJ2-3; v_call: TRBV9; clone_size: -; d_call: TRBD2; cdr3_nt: TGTGCCAGCAGCGTAGGTCGGGAGGCTTACACAGATACGCAGTATTTT; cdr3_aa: CASSVGREAYTDTQYF
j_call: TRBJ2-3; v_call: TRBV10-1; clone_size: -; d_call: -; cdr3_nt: TGCGCCAGCAGCCAAGATCGGGCCGACGGGGAGTATTTT; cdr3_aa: CASSQDRADGEYF
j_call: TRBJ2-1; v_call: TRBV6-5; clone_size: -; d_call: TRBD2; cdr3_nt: TGTGCCAGCAGACAACTAGCGGGTGGCTTTGGTGAGCAGTTCTTC; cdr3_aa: CASRQLAGGFGEQFF
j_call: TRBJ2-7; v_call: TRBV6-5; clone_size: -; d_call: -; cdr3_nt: TGTGCCAGCAGTTACTCGGGGACAATTTACGAGCAGTACTTC; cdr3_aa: CASSYSGTIYEQYF
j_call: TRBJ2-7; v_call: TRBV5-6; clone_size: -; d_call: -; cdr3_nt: TGTGCCAGCAGCGTGGGTCCGGATTCCTACGAGCAGTACTTC; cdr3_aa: CASSVGPDSYEQYF
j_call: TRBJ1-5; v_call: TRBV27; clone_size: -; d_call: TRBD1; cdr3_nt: TGTGCCAGCAGTTCGACAGGGGACAAGCGGCAGCCCCAGCATTTT; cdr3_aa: CASSSTGDKRQPQHF
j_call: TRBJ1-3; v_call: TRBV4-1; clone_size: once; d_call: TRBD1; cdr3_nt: TGCGCCAGCAGCCCGCGCGGAGGGGGCTTGGAAAACACCATATATTTT; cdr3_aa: CASSPRGGGLENTIYF
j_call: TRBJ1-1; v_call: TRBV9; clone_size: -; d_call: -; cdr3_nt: TGTGCCAGCAGCCCCAACGGGAAGTCCAACACTGAAGCTTTCTTT; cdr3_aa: CASSPNGKSNTEAFF
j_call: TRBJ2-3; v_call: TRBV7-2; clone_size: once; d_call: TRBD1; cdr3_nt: TGTGCCAGCAGGCCCGGGACAGGCGACGGCCCTAGCACAGATACGCAGTATTTT; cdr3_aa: CASRPGTGDGPSTDTQYF
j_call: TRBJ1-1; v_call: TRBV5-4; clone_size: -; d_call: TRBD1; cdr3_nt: TGTGCCAGCAGCTTGAGGGGACAGGGAACTGAAGCTTTCTTT; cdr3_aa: CASSLRGQGTEAFF
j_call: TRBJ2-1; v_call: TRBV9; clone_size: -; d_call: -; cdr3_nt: TGTGCCAGCAGCGGAAGGGGGTCCCAGGGATTTGATGAGCAGTTCTTC; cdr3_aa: CASSGRGSQGFDEQFF
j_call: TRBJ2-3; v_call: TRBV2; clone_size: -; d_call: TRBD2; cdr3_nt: TGTGCCAGCAGCTTGGGACTAGTGCGAGGGGCTAGCACAGATACGCAGTATTTT; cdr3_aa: CASSLGLVRGASTDTQYF
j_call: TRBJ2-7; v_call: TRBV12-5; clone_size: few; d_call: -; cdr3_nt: TGTGCTAGTGGTACGGGACCCCTGAGCGAGCAGTACTTC; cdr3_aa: CASGTGPLSEQYF
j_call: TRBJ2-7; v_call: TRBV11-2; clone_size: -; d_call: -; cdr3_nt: TGTGCCAGCAGCTTCCACCATCTGGGTTACGAGCAGTACTTC; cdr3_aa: CASSFHHLGYEQYF
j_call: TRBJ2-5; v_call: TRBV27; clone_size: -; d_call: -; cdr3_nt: TGTGCCAGCAGTTTACTAGGGGAACTTGGGACCCAGTACTTC; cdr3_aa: CASSLLGELGTQYF
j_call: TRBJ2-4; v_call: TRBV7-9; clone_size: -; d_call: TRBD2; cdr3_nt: TGTGCCAGCAGCCAAGCGGGGGCTGGAGCCAAAAACATTCAGTACTTC; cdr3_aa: CASSQAGAGAKNIQYF
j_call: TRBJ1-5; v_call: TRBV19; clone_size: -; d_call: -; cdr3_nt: TGTGCCAGTAGTATAGTTGGCCCGGGGAATCAGCCCCAGCATTTT; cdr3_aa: CASSIVGPGNQPQHF
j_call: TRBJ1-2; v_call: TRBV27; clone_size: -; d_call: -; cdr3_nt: TGTGCCAGCAGTTTCGCCGAGTCTAGTGGGGTGGGCTACACCTTC; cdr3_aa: CASSFAESSGVGYTF
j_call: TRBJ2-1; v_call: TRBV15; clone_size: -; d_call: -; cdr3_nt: TGTGCCACCAGCAACCCTTCTGTTGAGGGAGCCACCTACAATGAGCAGTTCTTC; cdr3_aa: CATSNPSVEGATYNEQFF
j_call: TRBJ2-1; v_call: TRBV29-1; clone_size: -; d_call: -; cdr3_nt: TGCAGCGTCGCCCCGGGACCCCCCGTGGAGATTGGTAAAAAGTTCTTC; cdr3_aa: CSVAPGPPVEIGKKFF
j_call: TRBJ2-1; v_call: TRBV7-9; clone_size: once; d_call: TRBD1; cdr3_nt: TGTGCCAGCAGCCAGCCAACGGACAGGGGGCAGTACAATGAGCAGTTCTTC; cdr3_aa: CASSQPTDRGQYNEQFF
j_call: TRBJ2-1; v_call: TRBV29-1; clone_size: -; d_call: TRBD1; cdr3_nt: TGCAGCGTTCCCGGGGGACAGGGGCTCTTCAGCTCCTACAATGAGCAGTTCTTC; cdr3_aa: CSVPGGQGLFSSYNEQFF
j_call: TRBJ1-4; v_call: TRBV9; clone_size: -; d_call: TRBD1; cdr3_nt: TGTGCCAGCAGCGTAGGGGGACAGGTCAGTGAAAAACTGTTTTTT; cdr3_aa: CASSVGGQVSEKLFF
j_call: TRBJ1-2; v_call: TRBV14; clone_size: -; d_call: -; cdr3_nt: TGTGCCAGCAGCCAAGCAGGGGTTCGGGCCTATGGCTACACCTTC; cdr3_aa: CASSQAGVRAYGYTF
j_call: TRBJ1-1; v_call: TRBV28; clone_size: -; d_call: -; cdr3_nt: TGTGCCAGCAGCCGAATCCTAAACAAAGTTGAAGCTTTCTTT; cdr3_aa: CASSRILNKVEAFF
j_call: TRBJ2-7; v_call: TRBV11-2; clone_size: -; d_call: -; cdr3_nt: TGTGCCAGCAGCTTAGATTTGGGACGGTCCTACGAGCAGTACTTC; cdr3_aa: CASSLDLGRSYEQYF
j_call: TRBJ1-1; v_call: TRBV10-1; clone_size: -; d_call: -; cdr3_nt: TGCGCCAGCAGTGAGTCTTTAGTGAACACTGAAGCTTTCTTT; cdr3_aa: CASSESLVNTEAFF
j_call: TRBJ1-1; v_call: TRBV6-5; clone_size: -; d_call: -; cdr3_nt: TGTGCCAGCAGTAGAACCAGGGGGAACACTGAAGCTTTCTTT; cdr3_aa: CASSRTRGNTEAFF
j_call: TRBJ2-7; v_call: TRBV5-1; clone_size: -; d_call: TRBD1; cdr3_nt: TGCGCCAGCAGCGGCATCCGGGACAGGGATATTTACGAGCAGTACTTC; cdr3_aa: CASSGIRDRDIYEQYF
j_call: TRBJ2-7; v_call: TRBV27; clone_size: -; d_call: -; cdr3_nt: TGTGCCAGCAGTTGGGGGGCCCGCTACGAGCAGTACTTC; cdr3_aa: CASSWGARYEQYF
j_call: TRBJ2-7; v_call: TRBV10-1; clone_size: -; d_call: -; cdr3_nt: TGCGCCACAACTTCTGGGGCTTACTACGAGCAGTACTTC; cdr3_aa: CATTSGAYYEQYF
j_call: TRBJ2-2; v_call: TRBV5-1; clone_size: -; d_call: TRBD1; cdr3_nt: TGCGCCAGCAGCTTAACAGGGGTACGGGACACCGGGGAGCTGTTTTTT; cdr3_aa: CASSLTGVRDTGELFF
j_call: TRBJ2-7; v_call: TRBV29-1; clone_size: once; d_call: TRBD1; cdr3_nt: TGCAGCGCCGGGACAGGGGGGTCCTACGAGCAGTACTTC; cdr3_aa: CSAGTGGSYEQYF
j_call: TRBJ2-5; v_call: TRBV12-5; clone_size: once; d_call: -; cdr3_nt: TGTGCTAGTGGTTTCGGCTGGAAAGAGACCCAGTACTTC; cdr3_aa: CASGFGWKETQYF
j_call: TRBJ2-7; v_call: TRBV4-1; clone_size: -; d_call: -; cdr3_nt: TGCGCCAGCAGCCAGGGCAGCCCGTCCCACGAGCAGTACTTC; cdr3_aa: CASSQGSPSHEQYF
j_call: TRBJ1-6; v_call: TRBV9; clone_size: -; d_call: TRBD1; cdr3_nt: TGTGCCAGCAGCGTCGGGGACAGAAATTCACCCCTCCACTTT; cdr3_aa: CASSVGDRNSPLHF
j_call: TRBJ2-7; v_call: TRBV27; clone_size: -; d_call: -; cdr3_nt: TGTGCCAGCAGTTTGATTGTCGCGGGGACTCGTTACTACGAGCAGTACTTC; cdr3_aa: CASSLIVAGTRYYEQYF
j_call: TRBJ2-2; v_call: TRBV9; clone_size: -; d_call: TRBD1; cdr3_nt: TGTGCCAGCAGCGATCCCGGGACAGGGAACACCGGGGAGCTGTTTTTT; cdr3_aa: CASSDPGTGNTGELFF
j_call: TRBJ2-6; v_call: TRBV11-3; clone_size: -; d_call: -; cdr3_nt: TGTGCCAGCAGCCGACGAGGCCCTGGGGCCAACGTCCTGACTTTC; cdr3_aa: CASSRRGPGANVLTF
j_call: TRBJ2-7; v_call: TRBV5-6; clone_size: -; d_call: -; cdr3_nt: TGTGCCAGCAGCTTAGGGGACCTTCCCCGGCAGTACTTC; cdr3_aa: CASSLGDLPRQYF
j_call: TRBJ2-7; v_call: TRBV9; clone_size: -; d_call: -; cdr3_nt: TGTGCCAGCAGCATAGACAGTTCGTACTACGAGCAGTACTTC; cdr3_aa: CASSIDSSYYEQYF
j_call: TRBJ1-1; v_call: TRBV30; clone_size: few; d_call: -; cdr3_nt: TGTGCCTGGGACACCTCGTTGACTGAAGCTTTCTTT; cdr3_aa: CAWDTSLTEAFF
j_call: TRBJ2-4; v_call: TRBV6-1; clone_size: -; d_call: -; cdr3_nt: TGTGCCAGCAGTGATATGAGACAGAACACCAAAAACATTCAGTACTTC; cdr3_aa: CASSDMRQNTKNIQYF
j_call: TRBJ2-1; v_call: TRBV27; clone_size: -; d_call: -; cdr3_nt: TGTGCCAGCAGTTTACCGGGGGGCGGCTACAATGAGCAGTTCTTC; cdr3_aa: CASSLPGGGYNEQFF
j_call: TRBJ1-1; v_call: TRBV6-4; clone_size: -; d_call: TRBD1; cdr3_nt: TGTGCCAGCAGTGCGACAGGGGGTAGTGGCACTGAAGCTTTCTTT; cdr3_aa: CASSATGGSGTEAFF
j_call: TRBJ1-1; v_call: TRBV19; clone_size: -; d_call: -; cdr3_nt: TGTGCCAGTAGTCCCCGGACGGAGAACACTGAAGCTTTCTTT; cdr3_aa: CASSPRTENTEAFF
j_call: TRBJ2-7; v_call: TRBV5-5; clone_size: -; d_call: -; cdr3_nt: TGTGCCAGCAGCCTGGGACACCTCAACGAGCAGTACTTC; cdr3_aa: CASSLGHLNEQYF
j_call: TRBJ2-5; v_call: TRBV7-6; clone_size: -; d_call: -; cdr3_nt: TGTGCCAGCAGCCTCTTATTTCGGGTTGTGATGGAGACCCAGTACTTC; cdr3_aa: CASSLLFRVVMETQYF
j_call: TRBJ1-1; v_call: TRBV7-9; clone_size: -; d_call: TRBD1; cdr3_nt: TGTGCCAGCAGCTTTGGGACAGGGGTTACTGAAGCTTTCTTT; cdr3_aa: CASSFGTGVTEAFF
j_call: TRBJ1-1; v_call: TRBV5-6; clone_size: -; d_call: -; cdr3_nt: TGTGCCAGCTCGGACAGCACTGAAGCTTTCTTT; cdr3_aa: CASSDSTEAFF
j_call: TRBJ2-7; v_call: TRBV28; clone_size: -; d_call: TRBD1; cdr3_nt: TGTGCCATCAGCCACATACGGGACAGGGGATCGCTAGCCGGCTACGAGCAGTACTTC; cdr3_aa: CAISHIRDRGSLAGYEQYF
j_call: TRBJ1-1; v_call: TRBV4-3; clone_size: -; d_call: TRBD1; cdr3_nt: TGCGCCAGCAGCCAACCTTTAACACAGGGGAGGACTGAAGCTTTCTTT; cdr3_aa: CASSQPLTQGRTEAFF
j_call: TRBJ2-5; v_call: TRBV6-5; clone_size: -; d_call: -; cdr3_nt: TGTGCCAGCAGGTACAGGGTGAAAGAGACCCAGTACTTC; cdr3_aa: CASRYRVKETQYF
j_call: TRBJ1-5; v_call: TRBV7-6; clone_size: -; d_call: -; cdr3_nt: TGTGCCAGCAGCTTAGGGAGGAGTTCATTCCAGCATTTT; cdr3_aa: CASSLGRSSFQHF
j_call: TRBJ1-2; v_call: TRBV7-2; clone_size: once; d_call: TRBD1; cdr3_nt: TGTGCCAGCAGCACCCGCGACGGGGACAGCCCTAACTATGGCTACACCTTC; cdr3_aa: CASSTRDGDSPNYGYTF